These 32 T cell receptor beta chains were sequenced from one sample in a study of T cells in women clearing cervical HPV infection. Measured with immunoSEQ multiplex PCR; TCRdb has only the in-frame clones, and not every one. The sample's table shows roughly 48,000 clones. What was sequenced was blood buffy coat. These TCRs come from a woman between 18 and 69 years old with a cervical HPV16 infection that either progressed to CIN3+ or cleared (not recorded which).

In the case of this clone: The read gets to within 3 residues of the CDR3 end, and the germline J gene fills in the rest. The genes are TRBV4-1 and TRBJ2-7, with 7 bases fitting TRBD1. The CDR3 has 14 amino acids. The J segment lost 2 bases and the V segment lost 4 bases, leaving 5 bases of the junction unmatched. Germline V lookup: CDR1 MGHRA, CDR2 YSYEKL. CDR3 DNA (partial): TGCGCCAGCAGCCGGGACAGATCTGCCTACGAG. Protein: CASSRDRSAYE. The full CDR3 protein reads CASSRDRSAYEQYF.

Concerning this clone itself: The CDR3 is cut off 3 residues early in the read; its end comes from the germline J gene. The chain carries TRBV29-1 and TRBJ2-1; 9 nucleotides line up with TRBD2. Germline CDR1 and CDR2: SQVTM and ANQGSEA. V lost 3 bases, J lost 5 bases, and 8 bases stayed unmatched. This CDR3 contains 15 residues. The covered CDR3 bases are TGCAGCGTTGATAGCGGGGGTAAAATTAACAATGAG. Encoded protein: CSVDSGGKINNE. The CDR3 in its entirety is CSVDSGGKINNEQFF.

Note on this clone: The read ends 3 residues early relative to the CDR3; the germline J gene fills the gap. This chain connects TRBV20-1 to TRBJ1-1, with D possibly TRBD1 on 5 matching bases. The CDR3 length is 12 residues. CDR1 and CDR2 (germline): DFQATT, SNEGSKA (reference sequence). The CDR3 here is CSARGQGDLAFF. The part of the CDR3 DNA that was read is TGCAGTGCTAGGGGCCAGGGTGATTTG.

As concerns this clone: The CDR3 end is not reached by the read, which stops 3 residues before it; the germline J gene fills it in. The gene calls are TRBV28 and TRBJ2-1; 9 bases match TRBD2. The J segment lost 8 bases and the V segment lost 6 bases, leaving 14 bases of the junction unmatched. CDR1 and CDR2 from the germline V gene are MDHEN and SYDVKM. The CDR3 covers 16 residues. CDR3 sequence reads: CASSRLRLAADHEQFF. The CDR3 bases that were read are TGTGCCAGCAGCCGACTTAGACTAGCGGCGGATCATGAG.

Worth noting for this clone: Read data end 3 residues before the CDR3 end; the end is taken from the germline J gene. The rearrangement links TRBV19 to TRBJ1-5; 8 bases agree with TRBD1. Germline-derived CDR1 and CDR2 are LNHDA and SQIVND (reference sequence). Losses at the gene ends were 6 bases for V and 2 bases for J; bases not matched to a gene: 6. The CDR3 has 15 residues. The sequenced part of the CDR3 DNA is TGTGCCAGTAGGATGGACAGGGAGGGCAATCAGCCC. Encoded protein: CASRMDREGNQP. In full, the CDR3 reads CASRMDREGNQPQHF.

As regards this clone: The read comes to an end 3 residues before the CDR3 does, leaving the germline J gene to fill in the end. V gene TRBV20-1 combines with J gene TRBJ2-3; D is unresolved. V lost 2 bases and J lost 2, with 5 bases in between. CDR3 length: 12 residues. The germline CDR1 and CDR2 sequences are DFQATT and SNEGSKA (reference sequence). The sequenced CDR3 bases are TGCAGTGCTAGATTGGCCACAGATACG. Protein product: CSARLATDT. The whole CDR3 sequence reads CSARLATDTQYF.

Details on this clone: The read is 3 residues too short to cover the CDR3 end, so that end is filled in from the germline J gene. This chain uses TRBV5-6 with TRBJ1-1; no clear D gene. Trimming stripped 2 bases from V and 5 bases from J, with 13 bases between. Germline CDR1 and CDR2: SGHDT and YYEEEE. The CDR3 has 14 residues. CDR3 loop: CASSFTAGGTEAFF. CDR3 DNA, as far as it was read: TGTGCCAGCAGCTTTACAGCCGGCGGGACTGAA.

A note on this clone: The CDR3 end lies 3 residues beyond the end of the read and is filled in from the germline J gene. The chain is built from TRBV28 and TRBJ1-2; the D is unclear. The germline CDR1 and CDR2 sequences are MDHEN and SYDVKM. The CDR3 loop spans 14 amino acids. V was clipped by 7 bases and J by 1 base, with 13 bases between them. The CDR3 region is CASKAFGDNYGYTF. The DNA read from the CDR3 is TGTGCCAGCAAGGCATTCGGGGATAACTATGGC.

To note about this clone: The read comes to an end 3 residues before the CDR3 does, leaving the germline J gene to fill in the end. The V gene is TRBV19, the J gene TRBJ1-1, with 8 bases lining up with TRBD1. The CDR3 is 15 amino acids. V lost 3 bases and J lost 5; bases outside the gene matches: 8. The germline CDR1 and CDR2 sequences are LNHDA and SQIVND (reference sequence). The CDR3 region is CASSIPNRGWTEAFF. The covered CDR3 bases are TGTGCCAGTAGTATCCCCAACAGGGGGTGGACTGAA.

On this clone: The read finishes 3 residues shy of the CDR3 end, and the germline J gene is used to complete it. This chain links TRBV5-1 with TRBJ2-7, with D tentatively TRBD1 (5 bases). The V end lost 2 bases, the J end lost 2 bases, and 14 bases lay between the germline ends. Per germline, CDR1 SGHRS and CDR2 YFSETQ. This CDR3 region has 15 residues. CDR3 residues: CASSFMAGNTYEQYF. The CDR3 bases that were read are TGCGCCAGCAGCTTTATGGCAGGGAACACCTACGAG.

Comments on this clone: The read falls 3 residues short of the CDR3 end, and the missing part is taken from the germline J gene. The chain carries TRBV7-2 and TRBJ1-1; D gene ambiguous. Germline V lookup: CDR1 SGHTA, CDR2 FQGNSA. The CDR3 is 14 amino acids. Trimming left V 5 bases short and J 6 bases short, with 16 bases between. The CDR3: CASSPPGRMSEAFF. The CDR3 DNA, read in part, is TGTGCCAGCAGCCCCCCAGGTAGGATGTCTGAA.

Comment on this clone: The read ends 3 residues early relative to the CDR3; the germline J gene fills the gap. The gene calls are TRBV10-3 and TRBJ2-3; 7 bases fit TRBD1. The length of the CDR3 is 12 residues. Looked up from germline, CDR1 is ENHRY and CDR2 is SYGVKD. Germline trimming cut 6 bases from V and 3 bases from J; bases unmatched to any gene: 0. CDR3 sequence reads: CAIRQGTDTQYF. CDR3 DNA (partial): TGTGCCATCAGACAGGGGACAGATACG.

A note on this clone: The CDR3 goes on 3 residues after the read ends, and that part is filled in from the germline J gene. The chain couples TRBV29-1 to TRBJ1-1; weak D call: TRBD1 (6 bases). Germline V lookup: CDR1 SQVTM, CDR2 ANQGSEA. The V gene lost 4 bases and the J gene lost 0 bases, with 24 bases spanning the gap. This CDR3 region has 18 residues. The sequenced part of the CDR3 DNA is TGCAGCGTTGTGAGGCGCCGGGATATTTGGGACATGAACACTGAA. This translates into CSVVRRRDIWDMNTE. The full CDR3 protein is CSVVRRRDIWDMNTEAFF.

Note on this clone: The CDR3 end lies 3 residues beyond the end of the read and is filled in from the germline J gene. The chain has TRBV30 and TRBJ1-1, with 12 bases identical to TRBD1. The ends lost 3 bases at V and 3 bases at J; junction bases unmatched: 5. Germline CDR1 and CDR2: GTSNPN and SVGIG (reference sequence). The length of the CDR3 is 15 residues. CDR3 sequence reads: CAWRGTGGAYTEAFF. CDR3 DNA (partial): TGTGCCTGGAGGGGGACAGGGGGCGCGTACACTGAA.

In regard to this clone: Coverage ceases 3 residues before the CDR3 finishes, and the germline J gene fills in the end. The V gene is TRBV29-1, the J gene TRBJ1-5, with no clear D. V lost 8 bases to trimming and J lost 1 base, with 18 bases between them. There are 15 residues in the CDR3. In germline, CDR1 is SQVTM, CDR2 ANQGSEA. The covered CDR3 bases are TGCAGCCTAGGACGGGGAAATTTGAGCAATCAGCCC. It codes for CSLGRGNLSNQP. The entire CDR3 reads CSLGRGNLSNQPQHF.

Concerning this clone: The observed sequence ends 3 residues before the CDR3 terminus, with the missing tail filled in from the germline J gene. The chain combines TRBV18 with TRBJ2-1, with TRBD1 matching 10 bases. This CDR3 is built from 13 residues. Trimming cost V 6 bases and J 9 bases; bases outside gene matches: 5. Germline-derived CDR1 and CDR2 are KGHSH and LQKENI. The chain's CDR3 is CASSPRDRGEQFF. Incomplete CDR3 DNA: TGTGCCAGCTCTCCCAGGGACAGGGGTGAG.

On this clone: The read gets to within 3 residues of the CDR3 end, and the germline J gene fills in the rest. The J gene is TRBJ2-1, the V gene TRBV20-1; 12 nucleotides line up with TRBD2. Germline-derived CDR1 and CDR2 are DFQATT and SNEGSKA (reference sequence). The CDR3 has 15 residues. J lost 7 bases, V lost 3 bases, and 7 bases had no gene match. The CDR3 is CSARASGRAKNEQFF. The CDR3 DNA, read in part, is TGCAGTGCTAGGGCTAGCGGGAGGGCCAAGAATGAG.

With regard to this clone: The CDR3 goes on 3 residues after the read ends, and that part is filled in from the germline J gene. The V call is TRBV19, the J call TRBJ1-2; 7 bases align to TRBD1. J lost 7 bases, V lost 5 bases, and 13 bases had no gene match. Germline values: CDR1 LNHDA, CDR2 SQIVND (reference sequence). The CDR3 has 15 residues. The sequenced CDR3 bases are TGTGCCAGTAGTCCGACTGGACAGGCTCGAGGTGGC. Translation: CASSPTGQARGG. The CDR3, in full, reads CASSPTGQARGGYTF.

This CDR3 is CASSLRGEQPQHF. The CDR3 DNA, read in part, is TGTGCCAGCAGCTTACGGGGTGAGCAGCCC. The chain employs TRBV7-2 and TRBJ1-5; no clear D. The CDR3 end falls 3 residues outside the read, so it is completed with the germline J gene. This CDR3 contains 13 residues. Trimming stripped 2 bases from V and 7 bases from J, with 9 bases between. Germline values: CDR1 SGHTA, CDR2 FQGNSA.

About this clone itself: The read comes to an end 3 residues before the CDR3 does, leaving the germline J gene to fill in the end. The gene calls are TRBV7-2 and TRBJ2-7; D ambiguous. The CDR3 contains 14 residues. V dropped 5 bases and J dropped 0 bases, with 11 bases sitting between them. The germline V gene has CDR1 SGHTA and CDR2 FQGNSA. The DNA read from the CDR3 is TGTGCCAGCAGCCTGGGTCCTAGCTCCTACGAG. This codes for CASSLGPSSYE. The CDR3 in full is CASSLGPSSYEQYF. Looking up the rest from reference TRBV7-2 and TRBJ2-7 gives the full variable domain: GAGVSQSPSNKVTEKGKDVELRCDPISGHTALYWYRQSLGQGLEFLIYFQGNSAPDKSGLPSDRFSAERTGGSVSTLTIQRTQQEDSAVYLCASSLGPSSYEQYFGPGTRLTVT.

Of note for this clone: The CDR3 end lies 3 residues beyond the end of the read and is filled in from the germline J gene. This chain joins TRBV5-8 and TRBJ1-4; no clear D gene. The V end lost 0 bases, the J end lost 4 bases, and 7 bases lay between the germline ends. The CDR3 covers 14 residues. Germline loops: CDR1 SGHTS, CDR2 YDEGEE. The DNA read from the CDR3 is TGTGCCAGCAGCTTGGACAGCAATAATGAAAAA. It codes for CASSLDSNNEK. The full CDR3 reads CASSLDSNNEKLFF.

Note on this clone: The read halts 3 residues ahead of the CDR3 end, with the missing end drawn from the germline J gene. The chain employs TRBV20-1 and TRBJ2-5; TRBD2 agrees at 7 bases. V was clipped by 4 bases and J by 5 bases; unmatched bases: 4. Germline V lookup: CDR1 DFQATT, CDR2 SNEGSKA (reference sequence). This CDR3 contains 12 residues. Here the CDR3 reads CSAKTSSETQYF. CDR3 DNA (partial): TGCAGTGCTAAGACTAGCTCGGAGACC.

A remark on this clone: Read data end 3 residues before the CDR3 end; the end is taken from the germline J gene. The gene calls are TRBV5-6 and TRBJ1-2, with unresolved D. The CDR3 contains 15 residues. Looked up from germline, CDR1 is SGHDT and CDR2 is YYEEEE. The V end was cut by 4 bases, the J end by 4 bases, with 17 bases between. CDR3 residues: CASSRTATTTYGYTF. The sequenced part of the CDR3 DNA is TGTGCCAGCAGCCGAACAGCTACAACGACCTATGGC.

As regards this clone: Read data end 3 residues before the CDR3 end; the end is taken from the germline J gene. V and J are TRBV19 and TRBJ2-1, with 7 bases identical to TRBD1. V lost 3 bases to trimming and J lost 5 bases; unmatched junction nucleotides: 7. Germline CDR1 reads LNHDA; CDR2 reads SQIVND (reference sequence). CDR3 length: 15 amino acids. The CDR3: CASSMRQGWNNEQFF. Partial CDR3 DNA: TGTGCCAGTAGTATGAGACAGGGTTGGAACAATGAG.

To note about this clone: The read terminates 3 residues before the CDR3 end, so the remaining end is supplied by the germline J gene. The chain carries TRBV2 and TRBJ1-4, with 10 bases aligning to TRBD1. Germline V gives CDR1 SNHLY, CDR2 FYNNEI. With 2 bases clipped from V and 8 bases from J, the junction kept 11 bases outside the gene matches. The CDR3 contains 17 residues. CDR3 bases read: TGTGCCAGCAGTGAAAAGGGACAGGGGCTCCCTTGGGAAAAA. Its translation is CASSEKGQGLPWEK. The CDR3 as a whole reads CASSEKGQGLPWEKLFF. Supplemented by reference TRBV2 and TRBJ1-4, the full variable domain reads EPEVTQTPSHQVTQMGQEVILRCVPISNHLYFYWYRQILGQKVEFLVSFYNNEISEKSEIFDDQFSVERPDGSNFTLKIRSTKLEDSAMYFCASSEKGQGLPWEKLFFGSGTQLSVL.

Notes on this clone: The read comes to an end 3 residues before the CDR3 does, leaving the germline J gene to fill in the end. This chain uses TRBV9 with TRBJ2-1; 7 bases agree with TRBD2. The CDR3 loop spans 12 amino acids. Germline assignment: CDR1 SGDLS and CDR2 YYNGEE. The J segment lost 7 bases and the V segment lost 8 bases, leaving 6 bases of the junction unmatched. The part of the CDR3 DNA that was read is TGTGCCAGTTCCCTAGCGGTAAATGAG. This translates into CASSLAVNE. From start to end, the CDR3 is CASSLAVNEQFF.

A word on this clone: The CDR3 extends 3 residues past the end of the read, so its final part is completed from the germline J gene. The J gene is TRBJ2-7, the V gene TRBV20-1, with 11 bases that match TRBD1. This CDR3 has 14 residues. Looked up from germline, CDR1 is DFQATT and CDR2 is SNEGSKA (reference sequence). V was pared by 2 bases and J by 5 bases, with 5 bases of the junction left unmatched. CDR3 bases read: TGCAGTGCTAGAATATCGGGACAGGGGGACGAG. Protein: CSARISGQGDE. The whole CDR3 protein is CSARISGQGDEQYF.

With respect to this clone: The read terminates 3 residues ahead of where the CDR3 ends, so the germline J gene completes it. The gene calls are TRBV15 and TRBJ2-1, with D hard to call. The CDR3 spans 15 residues. Germline CDR1 reads LNHNV; CDR2 reads YYDKDF (reference sequence). V was shortened by 1 base and J by 5 bases, with 12 bases between the two germline ends. This CDR3 reads CATSRVKLGDNEQFF. CDR3 DNA, as far as it was read: TGTGCCACCAGCAGAGTCAAGCTAGGAGACAATGAG. The entire variable domain, with the rest obtained from reference TRBV15 and TRBJ2-1, is as follows: DAMVIQNPRYQVTQFGKPVTLSCSQTLNHNVMYWYQQKSSQAPKLLFHYYDKDFNNEADTPDNFQSRRPNTSFCFLDIRSPGLGDTAMYLCATSRVKLGDNEQFFGPGTRLTVL.

As to this clone: The read comes to an end 3 residues before the CDR3 does, leaving the germline J gene to fill in the end. The chain is built from TRBV7-7 and TRBJ2-1, with a possible D match to TRBD2 (5 bases). V lost 3 bases and J lost 8, with 11 bases in between. CDR3 size: 13 residues. Germline V gene data show CDR1 as SSHAT and CDR2 as FNYEAQ (reference sequence). CDR3 DNA (partial): TGTGCCAGCAGCTTCAGACCGAGGGATGAG. It specifies CASSFRPRDE. The whole CDR3 reads CASSFRPRDEQFF. The full variable domain, its missing parts supplied by reference TRBV7-7 and TRBJ2-1, is GAGVSQSPRYKVTKRGQDVTLRCDPISSHATLYWYQQALGQGPEFLTYFNYEAQPDKSGLPSDRFSAERPEGSISTLTIQRTEQRDSAMYRCASSFRPRDEQFFGPGTRLTVL.

CDR3 DNA, as far as it was read: TGTGCCAGCAGTGAGTGGGACAGGGGAGAATACGAG. Translation gives CASSEWDRGEYE. The whole CDR3 protein is CASSEWDRGEYEQYF. This chain connects TRBV6-1 to TRBJ2-7; 10 nucleotides agree with TRBD1. The read halts 3 residues ahead of the CDR3 end, with the missing end drawn from the germline J gene. J lost 4 bases, V lost 3 bases, and 6 bases had no gene match. The germline gives CDR1 MNHNS, CDR2 SASEGT. The CDR3 runs to 15 residues.

Worth noting for this clone: The sequenced fragment ends 3 residues before the CDR3 boundary, so the rest is inferred from the germline J gene. This chain connects TRBV9 to TRBJ2-5, with D maybe TRBD2 (7 bases). Germline CDR1 SGDLS, CDR2 YYNGEE. This CDR3 has 13 amino acids. CDR3 region: CASSAEGGLTQYF. The sequenced part of the CDR3 DNA is TGTGCCAGCAGCGCCGAGGGGGGACTAACC.

About this clone: Read data end 3 residues before the CDR3 end; the end is taken from the germline J gene. The chain has TRBV5-6 and TRBJ1-6; D possibly corresponds to TRBD1 (5 bases). The CDR3 totals 13 residues. Trimming removed 4 bases from V and 6 bases from J, with 8 bases in between. Germline CDR1 and CDR2: SGHDT and YYEEEE. Partial CDR3 DNA: TGTGCCAGCAGCACAGGCACTAATTCACCC. This codes for CASSTGTNSP. The whole CDR3 is CASSTGTNSPLHF.